The 12 T cell receptor beta chains below were found in one sample sequenced in a study of CD8 T cells in ankylosing spondylitis (dated by TCRdb to about 2017). Results and caveats for the whole study, not just this receptor: A TCR beta motif made up of seven or eight highly homologous amino acid variants appeared to be characteristic of blood from ankylosing spondylitis patients.

Their antigens remain unidentified. Receptor libraries were prepared by 5' RACE. Sequencing was performed on an Illumina HiSeq 2500. TCRdb redid the processing of the public reads, applying fastp at Q25 and MiXCR, and retained in-frame beta chains. Each record represents a unique CDR3 protein, reported with the most common genes and DNA among its rows. The sample includes approximately 400,000 distinct CDR3 sequences, with roughly a quarter observed a single time. The ten most abundant clones make up about 1% of the sample. Sequencing was performed on blood, either unsorted or a sorted T cell fraction (not recorded which). The receptors were gathered from a male donor with ankylosing spondylitis.

This clonotype was observed a few times. This chain uses TRBV20-1 with TRBJ2-4, with D perhaps matching TRBD2 (6 bases). The CDR3 sequence is 13 residues long. Germline CDR1 is DFQATT and CDR2 is SNEGSKA (reference sequence). The CDR3: CSLSGRSKNIQYF. In nucleotides, the CDR3 is TGCAGCCTTTCAGGGAGGTCCAAAAACATTCAGTACTTC.

This chain connects TRBV2 to TRBJ1-5; 9 bases are shared with TRBD1. Germline V CDR1 and CDR2: SNHLY, FYNNEI. The CDR3 loop spans 13 amino acids. With V trimmed by 6 bases and J by 9 bases, 6 bases remained unmatched. CDR3 DNA: TGTGCCAGCAGGGACAGGGGATTGGGGCCCCAGCATTTT. Protein sequence: CASRDRGLGPQHF.

This clonotype has more than one count but fewer than ten. J is TRBJ2-1 and V is TRBV4-1, with TRBD2 matching over 10 bases. CDR3 length: 16 residues. The germline CDR1 and CDR2 sequences are MGHRA and YSYEKL. Germline trimming cut 0 bases from V and 9 bases from J; bases unmatched to any gene: 8. The CDR3 spells CASSQDYLAGEVEQFF. For the CDR3, the DNA is TGCGCCAGCAGCCAAGATTACCTAGCGGGAGAGGTTGAGCAGTTCTTC.

This clonotype has a handful of counts. V is TRBV20-1 and J is TRBJ2-2; 14 bases align to TRBD2. The V and J ends lost 0 bases and 4 bases, in that order; junction bases with no gene match: 7. This CDR3 comprises 18 residues. The V gene's germline CDR1 is DFQATT and CDR2 SNEGSKA (reference sequence). CDR3 protein: CSARDPTGTSGSTGELFF. In DNA form, the CDR3 reads TGCAGTGCTAGAGATCCAACTGGGACTAGCGGGAGCACCGGGGAGCTGTTTTTT.

This rearrangement joins TRBV6-1 to TRBJ1-6; 10 bases match TRBD1. The CDR3 sequence is 17 residues long. V lost 5 bases and J lost 0; bases outside the gene matches: 4. CDR1 is MNHNS and CDR2 is SASEGT in the germline V gene. The CDR3 spells CASSPGQGSSYNSPLHF. The CDR3 bases are TGTGCCAGCAGTCCGGGACAGGGGAGCTCCTATAATTCACCCCTCCACTTT.

This clonotype was detected a few times. The chain uses TRBV5-1 and TRBJ2-1; D not certain. The CDR3 is made up of 16 amino acids. V lost 2 bases to trimming and J lost 0 bases, with 12 bases between them. Germline CDR1 is SGHRS and CDR2 is YFSETQ. The CDR3 sequence: CASSLFGSSSYNEQFF. CDR3 DNA sequence: TGCGCCAGCAGCTTATTCGGGTCGAGCTCCTACAATGAGCAGTTCTTC.

The rearrangement joins TRBV5-1 to TRBJ2-1; possibly TRBD2 for D (6 bases). Germline lookup yields CDR1 SGHRS and CDR2 YFSETQ. The CDR3 contains 15 residues. Trimming removed 0 bases at V and 6 bases at J, with 13 bases between. The CDR3 sequence: CASSLVGSVGNEQFF. CDR3 coding DNA: TGCGCCAGCAGCTTGGTCGGGAGCGTAGGCAATGAGCAGTTCTTC.

The V gene is TRBV7-2, the J gene TRBJ2-1; 8 bases line up with TRBD2. V shed 8 bases, J shed 13 bases, and the junction held 10 bases outside the gene matches. This CDR3 comprises 12 residues. CDR1 and CDR2 (germline): SGHTA, FQGNSA. CDR3 coding DNA: TGTGCCAGCCAGCTGACCGGGAGGGCCCAGTTCTTC. Translated, it gives CASQLTGRAQFF.

This clonotype occurred a few times. V is TRBV6-1 and J is TRBJ2-7; D is undetermined. This CDR3 is built from 13 residues. With 6 bases removed from V and 1 base from J, the gap between germline ends came to 10 bases. Germline values: CDR1 MNHNS, CDR2 SASEGT. The chain's CDR3 is CASSLGPSYEQYV. Here the CDR3 DNA reads TGTGCCAGCAGCCTCGGGCCGTCCTACGAGCAGTACGTC.

For the CDR3, the DNA is TGTGCCAGCAGCTTACGCAGGGGCGGGGAAAAACTGTTTTTT. Its translation is CASSLRRGGEKLFF. The chain links TRBV7-6 to TRBJ1-4; the D gene is possibly TRBD1 (6 bases). The germline CDR1 and CDR2 sequences are SGHVS and FNYEAQ. V shed 2 bases and J shed 8 bases, with 12 bases lying between them. This CDR3 comprises 14 residues.

This clonotype was detected only a few times. The genes are TRBV5-1 and TRBJ1-1; 7 nucleotides match TRBD1. The V gene's germline CDR1 is SGHRS and CDR2 YFSETQ. V lost 4 bases and J lost 6; bases outside the gene matches: 12. There are 15 residues in the CDR3. The CDR3 DNA reads as TGCGCCAGCAGCCCGGCGGGACAGAGAATTTCTGAAGCTTTCTTT. Protein: CASSPAGQRISEAFF.

This clonotype was detected only a few times. The chain couples TRBV7-9 to TRBJ1-2, with no clear D. This CDR3 is 13 amino acids long. CDR1 is SEHNR and CDR2 is FQNEAQ in the germline V gene (reference sequence). V lost 5 bases and J lost 5, with 12 bases in between. The chain's CDR3 is CASSPDGRYGYTF. As DNA, the CDR3 is TGTGCCAGCAGCCCGGACGGCCGATATGGCTACACCTTC.